These 31 T cell receptor beta chains came from one sample sequenced in a study of cytomegalovirus exposure and HLA in healthy donors. The PCR ran on 60 Vbeta and 13 Jbeta primers. The table came from immunoSEQ multiplex PCR; TCRdb's copy has only in-frame clones and leaves some out. Of roughly 140,000 clones in the sample, over 75% were seen once. Sequenced input: PBMCs. The receptors stem from a man aged 30 to 39 in good health and CMV-seronegative.

This clone showed up just once. The rearrangement uses TRBV10-1 and TRBJ2-5, with TRBD2 matching 15 bases. The CDR3 has 18 residues. Germline assignment: CDR1 WNHNN and CDR2 SYGVQD (reference sequence). After removal of 2 bases from V and 4 bases from J, the junction contained 8 bases not matched to a gene. The CDR3 loop is CASSEGLAGGGFSETQYF. DNA of the CDR3: TGCGCCAGCAGTGAGGGACTAGCGGGAGGGGGCTTCTCAGAGACCCAGTACTTC.

The rearrangement uses TRBV5-1 and TRBJ1-4; perhaps TRBD1 as D (5 bases). The V gene lost 3 bases and the J gene lost 5 bases, with 11 bases spanning the gap. Germline-derived CDR1 and CDR2 are SGHRS and YFSETQ. The CDR3 totals 14 residues. In DNA form, the CDR3 reads TGCGCCAGCAGCTCAGACAGAGAGAATGAAAAACTGTTTTTT. This sequence encodes CASSSDRENEKLFF.

This clone was counted a single time. The J gene is TRBJ1-4, the V gene TRBV28; 7 nucleotides line up with TRBD1. CDR1 is MDHEN, CDR2 SYDVKM, per germline. The V segment lost 5 bases and the J segment 6 bases; nucleotides outside the gene matches: 6. This CDR3 comprises 14 residues. In DNA form, the CDR3 reads TGTGCCAGCAGTAACGGAGGGGGCGATGAAAAACTGTTTTTT. It translates to CASSNGGGDEKLFF.

This clone was found a few times. The chain joins TRBV29-1 to TRBJ1-1; 10 bases fit TRBD1. CDR1 is SQVTM and CDR2 is ANQGSEA in the germline V gene. This CDR3 comprises 17 residues. The V and J ends lost 5 bases and 11 bases, in that order; junction bases with no gene match: 23. The DNA for the CDR3 is TGCAGCGTTAAGCGGGCGACAGGGGGCTGGCTGCCGATCCGGGCTTTCTTT. Encoded protein: CSVKRATGGWLPIRAFF. Complete variable domain (other parts from reference TRBV29-1 and TRBJ1-1): SAVISQKPSRDICQRGTSLTIQCQVDSQVTMMFWYRQQPGQSLTLIATANQGSEATYESGFVIDKFPISRPNLTFSTLTVSNMSPEDSSIYLCSVKRATGGWLPIRAFFGQGTRLTVV.

This chain connects TRBV15 to TRBJ2-1; possible D gene TRBD2, 7 bases. This CDR3 has 16 residues. V lost 0 bases and J lost 8, with 17 bases in between. The V gene's germline CDR1 is LNHNV and CDR2 YYDKDF (reference sequence). Written as DNA, the CDR3 is TGTGCCACCAGCAGAGATCGAGGGAGGGGGTGGGATGAGCAGTTCTTC. Its translation is CATSRDRGRGWDEQFF.

A few counts support this clone. The rearrangement uses TRBV5-3 and TRBJ1-5; D is ambiguous. TRBV5-3 is labeled an ORF, and its function is uncertain. There are 14 residues in the CDR3. Between the trimmed V and J ends, which lost 2 bases and 0 bases, there was a span of 6 bases. This CDR3 reads CARSFKHSNQPQHF. The CDR3 coding sequence is TGTGCCAGAAGCTTTAAGCATAGCAATCAGCCCCAGCATTTT.

The chain links TRBV4-1 to TRBJ2-2; tentatively, D is TRBD2 (5 bases). Trimming shortened V by 1 base and J by 5 bases, and 14 bases separated the two germline ends. Germline CDR1 MGHRA, CDR2 YSYEKL. The CDR3 covers 16 residues. CDR3 sequence: CASSQVRRNRTGELFF. CDR3 sequence (DNA): TGCGCCAGCAGCCAAGTGCGGAGGAACAGAACCGGGGAGCTGTTTTTT.

The chain employs TRBV4-2 and TRBJ2-3; 9 bases agree with TRBD2. V gave up 0 bases and J gave up 4 bases; unmatched junction bases: 2. The CDR3 is 15 residues long. Germline lookup yields CDR1 LGHNA and CDR2 YNFKEQ. The CDR3 sequence: CASSQDGTSPDTQYF. Written as DNA, the CDR3 is TGTGCCAGCAGCCAAGATGGGACTAGCCCAGATACGCAGTATTTT.

J is TRBJ2-7 and V is TRBV4-2; 7 positions agree with TRBD1. Trimming took 4 bases from V and 1 from J; bases not matched to a gene: 7. The germline V gene has CDR1 LGHNA and CDR2 YNFKEQ. CDR3 size: 15 residues. CDR3: CASSLTGRRSYEQYF. The CDR3 DNA reads as TGTGCCAGCAGCCTGACAGGGAGAAGGTCCTACGAGCAGTACTTC.

This chain links TRBV5-8 with TRBJ2-2, with TRBD1 identical over 8 bases. Germline CDR1 is SGHTS and CDR2 is YDEGEE. V shed 4 bases and J 1 base; nucleotides not matched to a gene: 3. This CDR3 has 15 residues. The CDR3: CASSTRGLNTGELFF. The CDR3, as DNA: TGTGCCAGCAGCACCAGGGGGCTGAACACCGGGGAGCTGTTTTTT.

The chain couples TRBV5-1 to TRBJ2-7; 8 bases match TRBD1. After removal of 4 bases from V and 2 bases from J, the junction contained 5 bases not matched to a gene. Germline CDR1 is SGHRS and CDR2 is YFSETQ. The CDR3 extends over 14 amino acids. CDR3 coding DNA: TGCGCCAGCAGCGAAGGACAGGGACCCTACGAGCAGTACTTC. Translating it yields CASSEGQGPYEQYF.

V and J are TRBV2 and TRBJ2-1; D perhaps matches TRBD1 (6 bases). The V gene's germline CDR1 is SNHLY and CDR2 FYNNEI. V lost 5 bases and J lost 8, with 25 bases in between. The CDR3 runs 17 residues. For the CDR3, the DNA is TGTGCCAGCAGTCCCTCTCCAACAGGGTTTGGTTCGTATGAGCAGTTCTTC. It encodes CASSPSPTGFGSYEQFF.

The chain links TRBV7-9 to TRBJ1-2; D gene ambiguous. V was trimmed by 4 bases and J by 7 bases, leaving 16 bases between them. This CDR3 is built from 14 residues. Germline V gene data show CDR1 as SEHNR and CDR2 as FQNEAQ (reference sequence). CDR3 loop: CASSSMISPRGYTF. DNA for the CDR3: TGTGCCAGCAGCTCAATGATTAGTCCCCGTGGCTACACCTTC.

The chain uses TRBV4-1 and TRBJ1-5, with 9 bases identical to TRBD1. Germline-derived CDR1 and CDR2 are MGHRA and YSYEKL. J lost 5 bases, V lost 0 bases, and 8 bases had no gene match. The CDR3 has 17 residues. The CDR3 protein is CASSQDGDRASDQPQHF. CDR3 DNA: TGCGCCAGCAGCCAAGATGGGGACAGGGCTTCGGATCAGCCCCAGCATTTT.

The gene calls are TRBV9 and TRBJ2-3; D uncertain. Germline V gives CDR1 SGDLS, CDR2 YYNGEE. Trimming pared 3 bases from V and 4 bases from J, leaving 6 bases between. This CDR3 spans 12 amino acids. This chain's CDR3 is CASSAPADTQYF. DNA of the CDR3: TGTGCCAGCAGCGCTCCCGCAGATACGCAGTATTTT.

The chain has TRBV5-1 and TRBJ2-7, with 9 bases lining up with TRBD1. Germline V gene data show CDR1 as SGHRS and CDR2 as YFSETQ. This CDR3 has 16 residues. V was clipped by 0 bases and J by 4 bases; unmatched bases: 8. DNA of the CDR3: TGCGCCAGCAGCTTGGCCGGGGGGACAGGGACGTACGAGCAGTACTTC. Protein sequence: CASSLAGGTGTYEQYF.

The V gene is TRBV4-2, the J gene TRBJ1-2, with no clear D. CDR3 size: 18 residues. Germline V gene lookup returns CDR1 LGHNA and CDR2 YNFKEQ. Trimming left V 0 bases short and J 6 bases short, with 23 bases between. CDR3 in amino acids: CASSQDDWPVRVLDGYTF. For the CDR3, the DNA is TGTGCCAGCAGCCAAGATGATTGGCCAGTCCGGGTTTTGGATGGCTACACCTTC.

The chain links TRBV2 to TRBJ2-5; D might be TRBD1 (5 bases). Germline CDR1 is SNHLY and CDR2 is FYNNEI. The CDR3 loop spans 14 amino acids. V was trimmed by 3 bases and J by 2 bases, leaving 10 bases between them. CDR3 loop: CASSDYRRQETQYF. In DNA, the CDR3 is TGTGCCAGCAGTGATTACAGGCGGCAAGAGACCCAGTACTTC.

The chain recombines TRBV28 with TRBJ2-7; 7 bases fit TRBD1. The CDR3 has 13 residues. Trimming removed 6 bases from V and 7 bases from J; junction bases left unmatched: 9. Germline CDR1 is MDHEN and CDR2 is SYDVKM. This CDR3 reads CASSPRQGREQYF. The CDR3 coding sequence is TGTGCCAGCAGCCCCCGACAGGGCCGTGAGCAGTACTTC.

The V gene is TRBV4-1, the J gene TRBJ2-7; perhaps TRBD2 as D (6 bases). This CDR3 has 13 residues. Germline CDR1 is MGHRA and CDR2 is YSYEKL. V was pared by 3 bases and J by 4 bases, with 10 bases between. The chain's CDR3 is CASSQRLEYEQYF. The CDR3 DNA is TGCGCCAGCAGCCAGAGACTAGAGTACGAGCAGTACTTC.

The chain uses TRBV28 and TRBJ2-1; 9 positions match TRBD2. V gave up 7 bases and J gave up 4 bases; unmatched junction bases: 8. Looked up from germline, CDR1 is MDHEN and CDR2 is SYDVKM. The CDR3 totals 15 residues. The CDR3 region has the DNA TGTGCCAGCAATGATGAAGCGGGGGGATACAATGAGCAGTTCTTC. Protein product: CASNDEAGGYNEQFF.

The chain links TRBV2 to TRBJ2-1; 8 bases match TRBD1. The germline V gene has CDR1 SNHLY and CDR2 FYNNEI. CDR3 length: 14 residues. J gave up 7 bases and V 4 bases, and 6 bases lay outside the gene matches. CDR3 sequence: CASSANRGSNEQFF. CDR3 coding DNA: TGTGCCAGCAGTGCCAACAGGGGGAGTAATGAGCAGTTCTTC.

This rearrangement joins TRBV7-9 to TRBJ2-1; weak D call: TRBD2 (5 bases). The CDR3 has 16 residues. V dropped 3 bases and J dropped 0 bases, with 12 bases sitting between them. CDR1 SEHNR and CDR2 FQNEAQ come from the germline V gene (reference sequence). The CDR3 sequence is CASSFSLGSSYNEQFF. The CDR3 DNA sequence: TGTGCCAGCAGCTTTTCACTAGGGAGCTCCTACAATGAGCAGTTCTTC. Using reference TRBV7-9 and TRBJ2-1 for the parts outside the CDR3, the full variable domain is DTGVSQNPRHKITKRGQNVTFRCDPISEHNRLYWYRQTLGQGPEFLTYFQNEAQLEKSRLLSDRFSAERPKGSFSTLEIQRTEQGDSAMYLCASSFSLGSSYNEQFFGPGTRLTVL.

The chain links TRBV25-1 to TRBJ1-2, with D uncertain. Per the germline V gene, CDR1 is MGHDK and CDR2 is SYGVNS. Trimming removed 4 bases from V and 2 bases from J, with 11 bases in between. This CDR3 region has 14 residues. Here the CDR3 reads CASSGPQENYGYTF. DNA of the CDR3: TGTGCCAGCAGTGGACCCCAGGAAAACTATGGCTACACCTTC.

The chain recombines TRBV6-6 with TRBJ2-7, with no clear D. V lost 2 bases and J 5 bases, leaving 7 bases between the germline ends. This CDR3 comprises 12 residues. Germline values: CDR1 MNHNY, CDR2 SVGAGI (reference sequence). The CDR3 DNA follows: TGTGCCAGCAGTTACCCCCAGGACGAGCAGTACTTC. Its protein is CASSYPQDEQYF.

The chain has TRBV5-4 and TRBJ1-2; 8 bases line up with TRBD1. The germline V gene encodes CDR1 SGHNT and CDR2 YYREEE (reference sequence). Trimming removed 5 bases from V and 4 bases from J; junction bases left unmatched: 7. CDR3 size: 14 residues. The CDR3 DNA reads TGTGCCAGCAGACCCGGGACAGGTATCTATGGCTACACCTTC. Protein sequence: CASRPGTGIYGYTF.

The chain joins TRBV29-1 to TRBJ2-5; weak D call: TRBD1 (6 bases). TRBJ2-7 explains the end of the DNA better; the J call may be wrong. CDR3 length: 12 amino acids. Germline assignment: CDR1 SQVTM and CDR2 ANQGSEA. The CDR3 region is CSVKTGPYEQYF. As DNA, the CDR3 is TGCAGCGTTAAGACAGGCCCCTACGAGCAGTACTTC.

The chain joins TRBV25-1 to TRBJ2-7; 7 bases agree with TRBD1. The CDR3 runs to 15 residues. V lost 4 bases to trimming and J lost 2 bases; unmatched junction nucleotides: 8. CDR1 and CDR2 (germline): MGHDK, SYGVNS. The CDR3 spells CASSASDRPPYEQYF. As DNA, the CDR3 is TGTGCCAGCAGTGCATCGGACAGGCCACCCTACGAGCAGTACTTC.

The gene calls are TRBV28 and TRBJ2-7; 7 nucleotides agree with TRBD1. From germline, CDR1 is MDHEN and CDR2 SYDVKM. The length of the CDR3 is 13 residues. The junction had 5 bases not matched to a gene; V was cut back by 6 bases and J by 3 bases. CDR3 nucleotides: TGTGCCAGCAGACTACCAGGGGGCTACGAGCAGTACTTC. Protein: CASRLPGGYEQYF.

CDR3 nucleotide sequence: TGTGCCAGCAGTTACACGTGGGCCTCTGGAAACACCATATATTTT. This encodes CASSYTWASGNTIYF. This rearrangement joins TRBV6-5 to TRBJ1-3; no clear D gene. Germline loops: CDR1 MNHEY, CDR2 SVGAGI. This CDR3 comprises 15 residues. Deletions cut 2 bases from V and 0 bases from J, with 8 bases between.

This clone showed up just once. The genes are TRBV11-2 and TRBJ1-4, with D uncertain. The germline CDR1 and CDR2 sequences are SGHAT and FQNNGV. CDR3 length: 17 amino acids. V was cut by 2 bases and J by 7 bases, with 20 bases left in between. CDR3 protein: CASSLTPPRERVEKLFF. CDR3 in DNA: TGTGCCAGCAGCTTAACTCCGCCCCGAGAACGGGTTGAAAAACTGTTTTTT. The full variable domain, in which reference TRBV11-2 and TRBJ1-4 provide the parts outside the CDR3, is EAGVAQSPRYKIIEKRQSVAFWCNPISGHATLYWYQQILGQGPKLLIQFQNNGVVDDSQLPKDRFSAERLKGVDSTLKIQPAKLEDSAVYLCASSLTPPRERVEKLFFGSGTQLSVL.